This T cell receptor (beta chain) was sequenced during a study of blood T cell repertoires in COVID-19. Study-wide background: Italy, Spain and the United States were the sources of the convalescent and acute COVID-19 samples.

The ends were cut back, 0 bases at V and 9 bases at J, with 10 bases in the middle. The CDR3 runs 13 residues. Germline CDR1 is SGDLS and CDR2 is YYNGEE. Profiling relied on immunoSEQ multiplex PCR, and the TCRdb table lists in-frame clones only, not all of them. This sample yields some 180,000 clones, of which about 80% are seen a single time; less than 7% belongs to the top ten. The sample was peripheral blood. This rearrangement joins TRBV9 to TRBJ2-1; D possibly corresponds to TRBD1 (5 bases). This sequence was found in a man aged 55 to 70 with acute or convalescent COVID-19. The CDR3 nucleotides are TGTGCCAGCAGCGTAGCTCAGGGCGCTGAGCAGTTCTTC. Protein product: CASSVAQGAEQFF.